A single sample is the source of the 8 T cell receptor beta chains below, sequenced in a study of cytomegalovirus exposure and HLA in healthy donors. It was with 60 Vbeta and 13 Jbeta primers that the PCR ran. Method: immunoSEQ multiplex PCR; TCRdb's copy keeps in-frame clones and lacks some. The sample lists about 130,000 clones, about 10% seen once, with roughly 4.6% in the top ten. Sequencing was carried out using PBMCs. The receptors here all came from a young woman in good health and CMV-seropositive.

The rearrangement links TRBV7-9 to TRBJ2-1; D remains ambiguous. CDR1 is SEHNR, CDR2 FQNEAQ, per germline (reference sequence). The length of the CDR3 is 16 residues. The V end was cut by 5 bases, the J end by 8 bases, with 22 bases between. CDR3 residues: CASSVEAGRGVDEQFF. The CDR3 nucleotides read TGTGCCAGCAGCGTTGAGGCTGGCCGCGGCGTCGATGAGCAGTTCTTC.

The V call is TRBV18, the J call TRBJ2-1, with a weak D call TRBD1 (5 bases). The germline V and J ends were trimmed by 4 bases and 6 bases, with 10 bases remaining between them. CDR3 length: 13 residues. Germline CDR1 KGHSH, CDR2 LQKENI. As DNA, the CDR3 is TGTGCCAGCTCACTCAGGGCTCGCAATGAGCAGTTCTTC. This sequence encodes CASSLRARNEQFF.

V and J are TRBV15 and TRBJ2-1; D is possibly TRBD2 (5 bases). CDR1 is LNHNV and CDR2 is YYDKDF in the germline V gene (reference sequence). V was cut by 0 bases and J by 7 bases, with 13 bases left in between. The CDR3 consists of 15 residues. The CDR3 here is CATSRETSSGNEQFF. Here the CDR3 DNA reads TGTGCCACCAGCAGAGAGACGAGCTCGGGGAATGAGCAGTTCTTC.

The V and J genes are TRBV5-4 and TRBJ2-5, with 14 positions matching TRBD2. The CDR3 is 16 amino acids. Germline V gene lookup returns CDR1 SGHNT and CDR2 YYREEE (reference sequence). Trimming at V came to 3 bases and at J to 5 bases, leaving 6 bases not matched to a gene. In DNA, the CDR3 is TGTGCCAGCAGCTCTTCCTGGACTAGCGGGAGGGAGACCCAGTACTTC. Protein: CASSSSWTSGRETQYF.

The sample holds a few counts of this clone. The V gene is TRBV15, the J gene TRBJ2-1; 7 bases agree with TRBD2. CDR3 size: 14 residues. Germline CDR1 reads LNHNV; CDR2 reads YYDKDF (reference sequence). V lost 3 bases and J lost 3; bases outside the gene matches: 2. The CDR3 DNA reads TGTGCCACCAGCAGCATAGCGGGCTACAATGAGCAGTTCTTC. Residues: CATSSIAGYNEQFF.

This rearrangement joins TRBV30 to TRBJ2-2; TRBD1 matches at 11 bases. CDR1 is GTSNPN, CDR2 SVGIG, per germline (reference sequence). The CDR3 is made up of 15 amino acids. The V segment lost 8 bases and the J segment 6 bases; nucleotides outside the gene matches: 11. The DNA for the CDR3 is TGTGCCCTCACGACGGGACAGGGGGAAGCCGGGGAGCTGTTTTTT. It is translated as CALTTGQGEAGELFF. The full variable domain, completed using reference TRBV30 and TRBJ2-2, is SQTIHQWPATLVQPVGSPLSLECTVEGTSNPNLYWYRQAAGRGLQLLFYSVGIGQISSEVPQNLSASRPQDRQFILSSKKLLLSDSGFYLCALTTGQGEAGELFFGEGSRLTVL.

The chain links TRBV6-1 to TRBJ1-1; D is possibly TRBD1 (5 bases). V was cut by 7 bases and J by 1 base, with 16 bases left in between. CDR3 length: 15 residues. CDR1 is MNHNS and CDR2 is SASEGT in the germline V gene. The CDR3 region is CASITVLGGNTEAFF. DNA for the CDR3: TGTGCCAGCATCACTGTACTGGGGGGGAACACTGAAGCTTTCTTT.

In DNA, the CDR3 is TGCGCCAGCAGCCGGGAGCTGAACACTGAAGCTTTCTTT. This gives the protein CASSRELNTEAFF. This chain uses TRBV4-1 with TRBJ1-1; D is uncertain. V lost 4 bases and J lost 0, with 6 bases in between. Germline CDR1 is MGHRA and CDR2 is YSYEKL. The CDR3 spans 13 residues.